The 14 T cell receptor beta chains below all came from one sample that was sequenced in a study of type 1 and type 2 diabetes patients. Amplification started from genomic DNA. The TCR beta CDR3 region was amplified using 30 forward and 13 reverse primers. TCRdb independently ran MiXCR on the multiplex PCR reads; one entry per CDR3 protein. Of more than 250,000 distinct CDR3 sequences in the sample, roughly 44% were seen once. Sequenced: peripheral blood mononuclear cells (PBMCs). The receptors were gathered from a man aged 18 to 29 with type 2 diabetes.

This clonotype was seen repeatedly, ten times or more. The chain uses TRBV15 and TRBJ2-7; the match to TRBD1 covers 8 bases. Germline V gene sequence: CDR1 LNHNV, CDR2 YYDKDF (reference sequence). This CDR3 comprises 15 residues. After removal of 3 bases from V and 4 bases from J, the junction contained 8 bases not matched to a gene. The CDR3 reads CATSRATGTGYEQYF. For the CDR3, the DNA is TGTGCCACCAGCAGGGCCACCGGGACAGGTTACGAGCAGTACTTC.

This clonotype was detected many times. The J gene is TRBJ1-1, the V gene TRBV10-1; D might be TRBD1 (5 bases). The CDR3 contains 15 residues. Trimming took off 3 bases at V and 6 bases at J, with 17 bases between the two ends. The germline gives CDR1 WNHNN, CDR2 SYGVQD (reference sequence). The CDR3 DNA sequence: TGCGCCAGCAGTGATAGCGGCCGGAGGGACGCTGAAGCTTTCTTT. Translated, it gives CASSDSGRRDAEAFF.

The chain joins TRBV24-1 to TRBJ2-1, with D perhaps assigned TRBD1 or TRBD2 (5 bases each). The germline gives CDR1 KGHDR, CDR2 SFDVKD. This CDR3 contains 15 residues. V gave up 3 bases and J gave up 6 bases, with 14 bases separating them. CDR3 amino acids: CATSDTGTVTNEQFF. CDR3 sequence (DNA): TGTGCCACCAGTGATACCGGGACGGTTACCAATGAGCAGTTCTTC.

This clonotype occurred a few times. The chain uses TRBV6-6 and TRBJ1-6; 10 bases are a match to TRBD1. V trimming: 2 bases; J trimming: 11 bases; junction bases outside the gene matches: 3. Germline CDR1 reads MNHNY; CDR2 reads SVGAGI (reference sequence). CDR3 length: 14 amino acids. Written as DNA, the CDR3 is TGTGCCAGCAGTTACACGGACAGGGGGACACCCCTCCACTTT. Encoded protein: CASSYTDRGTPLHF.

The chain joins TRBV2 to TRBJ2-2; tentative D call: TRBD1 (6 bases). Germline CDR1 reads SNHLY; CDR2 reads FYNNEI. The CDR3 runs to 13 residues. Trimming took off 3 bases at V and 6 bases at J, with 8 bases between the two ends. The CDR3 bases are TGTGCCAGCAGTGAGTCAGGGGCCGGGGAGCTGTTTTTT. Amino acid sequence: CASSESGAGELFF.

This clonotype was detected a few times. This chain joins TRBV7-2 and TRBJ2-7, with TRBD1 matching over 9 bases. Per germline, CDR1 SGHTA and CDR2 FQGNSA. This CDR3 comprises 17 residues. J was trimmed by 2 bases and V by 5 bases; bases with no gene match: 13. The DNA for the CDR3 is TGTGCCAGCAGCGTAGAGCCCGTCCGGGACAGGGCCTACGAGCAGTACTTC. Translation: CASSVEPVRDRAYEQYF.

This clonotype was observed a few times. The genes are TRBV7-3 and TRBJ2-1; possible D gene TRBD2, 6 bases. Trimming took 5 bases from V and 3 from J, leaving 23 bases between them. CDR1 and CDR2 from the germline V gene are SGHTA and FQGTGA. The CDR3 covers 18 residues. The CDR3 loop reads CASSTIGGGSYNYNEQFF. The CDR3 bases are TGTGCCAGCAGCACTATCGGGGGTGGGTCGTACAACTACAATGAGCAGTTCTTC.

The sample holds one count of this clonotype. V gene TRBV19 combines with J gene TRBJ1-6; D is unresolved. Germline CDR1 LNHDA, CDR2 SQIVND (reference sequence). Trimming removed 5 bases from V and 7 bases from J, with 15 bases in between. The CDR3 is 15 residues long. The chain's CDR3 is CASSLGETPNSPLHF. DNA for the CDR3: TGTGCCAGTAGTCTCGGGGAAACACCGAATTCACCCCTCCACTTT.

The rearrangement joins TRBV7-2 to TRBJ1-4, with TRBD1 matching 9 bases. The CDR3 runs to 15 residues. Losses at the gene ends were 5 bases for V and 8 bases for J; bases not matched to a gene: 9. Germline V gene lookup returns CDR1 SGHTA and CDR2 FQGNSA. The CDR3 reads CASSPGTGMWEKLFF. Here the CDR3 DNA reads TGTGCCAGCAGCCCGGGGACAGGGATGTGGGAAAAACTGTTTTTT.

V and J are TRBV19 and TRBJ2-5; D unclear. V was shortened by 11 bases and J by 4 bases, with 17 bases between the two germline ends. Germline lookup yields CDR1 LNHDA and CDR2 SQIVND (reference sequence). The CDR3 is 13 amino acids. The CDR3 loop reads CASSGVARETQYF. In nucleotides, the CDR3 is TGTGCCTCCAGTGGAGTAGCTCGAGAGACCCAGTACTTC.

The chain has TRBV20-1 and TRBJ2-7; 11 nucleotides agree with TRBD2. The J call may be mistaken, given a closer DNA end match to TRBJ2-1. CDR3 length: 15 residues. CDR1 DFQATT and CDR2 SNEGSKA come from the germline V gene (reference sequence). As DNA, the CDR3 is TGCAGTGCTACCGCGGCTAGCGGGAGGTTGAATGAGCAGTTCTTC. Translation: CSATAASGRLNEQFF.

This clonotype was found a few times. The genes are TRBV28 and TRBJ2-5; 8 nucleotides align to TRBD1. CDR3 length: 13 amino acids. The germline V gene encodes CDR1 MDHEN and CDR2 SYDVKM. V dropped 5 bases and J dropped 5; count of bases not matched to a gene: 4. The CDR3 is CASSVTGDETQYF. CDR3 nucleotides: TGTGCCAGCAGTGTGACAGGGGACGAGACCCAGTACTTC.

The rearrangement links TRBV19 to TRBJ1-2, with 7 bases lining up with TRBD1. J lost 3 bases, V lost 6 bases, and 7 bases had no gene match. The CDR3 has 14 amino acids. The germline V gene encodes CDR1 LNHDA and CDR2 SQIVND (reference sequence). The CDR3 sequence is CASSGETGYYGYTF. The CDR3 nucleotides read TGTGCCAGTAGCGGGGAGACAGGGTACTATGGCTACACCTTC.

A note on this clonotype: The germline gene is not matched at one end of the junction; a read error may be the cause. The rearrangement links TRBV7-3 to TRBJ1-1; 7 nucleotides match TRBD1. Germline V gene lookup returns CDR1 SGHTA and CDR2 FQGTGA. The CDR3 runs 14 residues. This CDR3 reads CASTVGTANTEAFF. CDR3 bases: TGCGCCAGCACCGTTGGGACAGCGAACACTGAAGCTTTCTTT.